This TCR beta chain was recovered during a study of cytotoxic CD8 clonotypes in ibrutinib-treated CLL. Overall study: Within the patient group, around 11 were relapsed/refractory and 15 treatment-naive, and approximately 17 were IGHV unmutated. An average of 255,043 productive templates and 94,082 productive rearrangements was obtained per sample.

About 2.1 micrograms of genomic DNA (from cryopreserved PBMCs) were used for TCR beta libraries. Only in-frame clones appear in the TCRdb table, and some are missing; sequencing was by immunoSEQ multiplex PCR. Of 150,000 or so clones listed, roughly 80% were seen once; the top ten hold roughly 1.9%. CDR3 length: 15 residues. Trimming took 0 bases from V and 7 from J, leaving 16 bases between them. Germline loops: CDR1 LNHNV, CDR2 YYDKDF (reference sequence). Findings and caveats of the study: The study found baseline clonality above age-matched healthy donors, tracking circulating CD8+ T-cell counts.

In the case of this clone: Its antigen remains unidentified.

The V gene is TRBV15, the J gene TRBJ2-7; weak D call: TRBD2 (5 bases). Specimen: PBMCs, collected after 12 months of ibrutinib treatment. The TCR comes from a human donor with chronic lymphocytic leukemia. The CDR3 DNA reads TGTGCCACCAGCAGAGATCCGGCTGGCTCGGGGGAGCAGTACTTC. Translation: CATSRDPAGSGEQYF.